The 15 T cell receptor beta chains below all came from one sample that was sequenced in a study of T cells in Graves' hyperthyroidism and ophthalmopathy. TCR beta CDR3 regions were amplified from RNA transcripts. Researchers ran a first-round RT-PCR on the TCR CDR3 using the HTBI primer set. A single record per CDR3 protein comes from TCRdb applying MiXCR to the multiplex PCR reads. The table lists approximately 400,000 distinct CDR3 sequences, under 15% of them singletons. The sample consisted of blood. The receptors come from a woman aged 25-40 years with Graves' hyperthyroidism.

This clonotype has ten or more counts. DNA of the CDR3: TGCAGTGCTCCCCGGCAGCGCTACGAGCAGTACTTC. Amino acid sequence: CSAPRQRYEQYF. The rearrangement links TRBV20-1 to TRBJ2-7; D is unresolved. The CDR3 has 12 amino acids. Germline assignment: CDR1 DFQATT and CDR2 SNEGSKA (reference sequence). The V gene lost 5 bases and the J gene lost 3 bases, with 11 bases spanning the gap.

The table lists this clonotype with many counts. The gene calls are TRBV10-3 and TRBJ2-5, with D tentatively TRBD1 (5 bases). V lost 3 bases and J lost 7, with 21 bases in between. The V gene's germline CDR1 is ENHRY and CDR2 SYGVKD. There are 16 residues in the CDR3. The DNA for the CDR3 is TGTGCCATCAGTGACCCAAGAGTAGGGGAAGGTGGGACCCAGTACTTC. As protein: CAISDPRVGEGGTQYF.

This clonotype showed up many times. The CDR3 bases are TGTGCCAGCAGTGAACGTAGCGGGAGGGGGGACGAGCAGTACTTC. It codes for CASSERSGRGDEQYF. V is TRBV6-1 and J is TRBJ2-7; 11 nucleotides match TRBD2. This CDR3 has 15 residues. Looked up from germline, CDR1 is MNHNS and CDR2 is SASEGT. V lost 2 bases to trimming and J lost 5 bases; unmatched junction nucleotides: 5.

This clonotype has at least ten counts. This chain joins TRBV28 and TRBJ1-5, with TRBD1 as a possible D gene (6 bases). Germline V lookup: CDR1 MDHEN, CDR2 SYDVKM. Trimming stripped 2 bases from V and 11 bases from J, with 16 bases between. The CDR3 has 14 amino acids. CDR3 in DNA: TGTGCCAGCAGTTTACAGGGGACTATGTTCTCCCAGCATTTT. It encodes CASSLQGTMFSQHF.

This clonotype was detected only a few times. This rearrangement joins TRBV29-1 to TRBJ2-7; 15 bases map to TRBD2. V gave up 7 bases and J gave up 4 bases; unmatched junction bases: 2. The CDR3 contains 13 residues. Germline V gene data show CDR1 as SQVTM and CDR2 as ANQGSEA. The CDR3 bases are TGCAGCGGGGGACTAGCGGGAGGATACGAGCAGTACTTC. It is translated as CSGGLAGGYEQYF.

Details on this clonotype: The junction and the germline gene differ at one end; a read error may be behind it. The CDR3 reads CASNLFAFSQKNTGELFF. CDR3 nucleotide sequence: TGTGCCAGCAATTTATTTGCGTTTAGTCAGAAGAACACCGGGGAGCTGTTTTTT. The chain employs TRBV28 and TRBJ2-2; D is unresolved. This CDR3 spans 18 amino acids. From germline, CDR1 is MDHEN and CDR2 SYDVKM.

This clonotype came up many times. The genes are TRBV7-2 and TRBJ2-3, with 13 nucleotides matching TRBD2. Germline CDR1 SGHTA, CDR2 FQGNSA. V lost 7 bases and J lost 6; bases outside the gene matches: 4. The CDR3 is 14 residues long. The DNA of the CDR3 is TGTGCCAGCACCGGACTAGCGGGAGTCGATACGCAGTATTTT. Translation gives CASTGLAGVDTQYF.

This clonotype was counted ten times or more. J is TRBJ2-3 and V is TRBV7-9; D is tentatively TRBD1 or TRBD2 (8 bases each). The germline gives CDR1 SEHNR, CDR2 FQNEAQ (reference sequence). This CDR3 region has 16 residues. V was pared by 1 base and J by 3 bases, with 14 bases between. The CDR3 region is CASSLGQGTRTDTQYF. The DNA of the CDR3 is TGTGCCAGCAGCTTAGGACAGGGGACTAGGACAGATACGCAGTATTTT.

CDR3 sequence: CASSSGGTAFNSPLHF. The CDR3 region has the DNA TGTGCCAGCAGCTCCGGAGGCACAGCTTTTAATTCACCCCTCCACTTT. The rearrangement links TRBV7-2 to TRBJ1-6, with D unclear. Trimming took 4 bases from V and 6 from J, leaving 16 bases between them. This CDR3 is 16 amino acids long. Germline V CDR1 and CDR2: SGHTA, FQGNSA. The entire variable domain, with the rest obtained from reference TRBV7-2 and TRBJ1-6, is as follows: GAGVSQSPSNKVTEKGKDVELRCDPISGHTALYWYRQSLGQGLEFLIYFQGNSAPDKSGLPSDRFSAERTGGSVSTLTIQRTQQEDSAVYLCASSSGGTAFNSPLHFGNGTRLTVT.

This clonotype was counted ten times or more. This rearrangement joins TRBV5-1 to TRBJ1-1; the D gene is possibly TRBD1 (6 bases). The CDR3 spans 15 residues. The germline V and J ends were trimmed by 2 bases and 7 bases, with 18 bases remaining between them. Germline V gene lookup returns CDR1 SGHRS and CDR2 YFSETQ. DNA for the CDR3: TGCGCCAGCAGCTTAATAGTTGGAGGGGGAATTGAAGCTTTCTTT. Protein sequence: CASSLIVGGGIEAFF.

Only a few counts were recorded for this clonotype. The V gene is TRBV14, the J gene TRBJ2-4, with TRBD1 identical over 7 bases. This CDR3 is built from 16 residues. The germline V gene encodes CDR1 SGHDN and CDR2 FVKESK. J gave up 0 bases and V 2 bases, and 4 bases lay outside the gene matches. Here the CDR3 DNA reads TGTGCCAGCAGCCAAAGGACAGGCCTAGCCAAAAACATTCAGTACTTC. It specifies CASSQRTGLAKNIQYF.

The table lists this clonotype with a few counts. The chain links TRBV28 to TRBJ2-4; D possibly corresponds to TRBD2 (6 bases). The V gene's germline CDR1 is MDHEN and CDR2 SYDVKM. CDR3 length: 15 residues. The germline V and J ends were trimmed by 8 bases and 3 bases, with 17 bases remaining between them. The CDR3 DNA reads as TGTGCCAGCTCGTCACCCAGGAGGGGCAAAAACATTCAGTACTTC. Amino acid sequence: CASSSPRRGKNIQYF.

On this clonotype: A much more abundant neighbour one base away suggests this may be a read error. The chain recombines TRBV20-1 with TRBJ1-4; D gene unclear. There are 13 residues in the CDR3. Germline V gene sequence: CDR1 DFQATT, CDR2 SNEGSKA (reference sequence). With 1 base removed from V and 8 bases from J, the gap between germline ends came to 11 bases. CDR3 loop: CSARGGFGEKLFF. For the CDR3, the DNA is TGCAGTGCTAGAGGGGGATTCGGGGAAAAACTGTTTTTT.

In its sample, this clonotype was seen a few times. J is TRBJ1-2 and V is TRBV10-3; D is unresolved. Germline values: CDR1 ENHRY, CDR2 SYGVKD. The CDR3 spans 12 residues. V was pared by 3 bases and J by 6 bases, with 8 bases between. The CDR3 protein is CAISDTRDGYTF. For the CDR3, the DNA is TGTGCCATCAGTGATACGAGAGATGGCTACACCTTC.

This clonotype was detected only a few times. The chain has TRBV14 and TRBJ2-1, with D tentatively TRBD1 (6 bases). V shed 2 bases and J shed 0 bases, with 14 bases lying between them. The CDR3 contains 17 residues. Germline lookup yields CDR1 SGHDN and CDR2 FVKESK. In DNA form, the CDR3 reads TGTGCCAGCAGCCAATTTACCGGGACAAACTCCTACAATGAGCAGTTCTTC. Protein sequence: CASSQFTGTNSYNEQFF.